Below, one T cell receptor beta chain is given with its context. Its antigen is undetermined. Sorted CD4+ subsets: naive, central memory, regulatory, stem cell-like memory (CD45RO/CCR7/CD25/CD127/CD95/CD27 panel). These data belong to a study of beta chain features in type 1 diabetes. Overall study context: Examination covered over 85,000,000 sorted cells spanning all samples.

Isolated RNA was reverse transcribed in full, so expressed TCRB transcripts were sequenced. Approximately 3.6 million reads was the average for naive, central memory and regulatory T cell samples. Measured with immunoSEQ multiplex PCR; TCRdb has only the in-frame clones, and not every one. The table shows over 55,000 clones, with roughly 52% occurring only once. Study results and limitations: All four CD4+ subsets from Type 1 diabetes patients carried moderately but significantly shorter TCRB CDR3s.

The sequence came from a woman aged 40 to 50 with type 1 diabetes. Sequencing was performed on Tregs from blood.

The CDR3 protein is CASSLRTQGSEAFF. In nucleotides, the CDR3 is TGTGCCAGCAGCCTCCGAACCCAGGGTTCTGAAGCTTTCTTT. V and J are TRBV9 and TRBJ1-1, with D perhaps matching TRBD1 (5 bases). V lost 4 bases and J 6 bases, leaving 16 bases between the germline ends. The CDR3 loop spans 14 amino acids. The V gene's germline CDR1 is SGDLS and CDR2 YYNGEE.